The rows below give T cell receptor beta chains drawn from one sample of a study of T-cell memory formation after mild COVID-19. Via MiXCR, TCRdb re-called the 5' RACE reads, giving one row per CDR3 protein. The top ten hold about 3.5% of the sample, which has roughly 160,000 distinct CDR3 sequences, around a tenth seen once. Material: PBMCs or a T cell subset sorted from them (not recorded which). All receptors derive from a man aged 18 to 35 who had mild COVID-19 (a few samples of this study predate the infection). Cell type and time point are not known. Both conserved end residues are part of each CDR3. D genes are given only for firm matches. For some rows the clone size is stated as once, few or many, or as a class when expanded; others skip it.

v_call,j_call,clone_size,cdr3_length,d_call,cdr3_nt,cdr3_aa
TRBV2,TRBJ1-3,few,16,TRBD1,TGTGCCAGCAGTGTAGACCCAGGGGGAACTGGAAACACCATATATTTT,CASSVDPGGTGNTIYF
TRBV4-2,TRBJ1-4,many,13,.,TGTGCCAGCAGCCAAGGGGGAAAAGAAAAACTGTTTTTT,CASSQGGKEKLFF
TRBV12-5,TRBJ1-1,.,13,.,TGTGCTACCGCGGCGGGGCTGAACACTGAAGCTTTCTTT,CATAAGLNTEAFF
TRBV4-3,TRBJ1-1,.,14,TRBD1,TGCGCCAGCAGCCAAGACGACAGGGGTCGTGAAGCTTTCTTT,CASSQDDRGREAFF
TRBV18,TRBJ1-1,.,15,.,TGTGCCAGCTCACCGGGAGGGATGGGGGAAACTGAAGCTTTCTTT,CASSPGGMGETEAFF
TRBV2,TRBJ1-5,few,14,.,TGTGCCAGCAATTACGGGGGCCATCTACAGCCCCAGCATTTT,CASNYGGHLQPQHF
TRBV4-2,TRBJ1-1,few,13,.,TGTGCCAGCAGCCAAGTCAGGAACACTGAAGCTTTCTTT,CASSQVRNTEAFF
TRBV4-3,TRBJ2-7,few,16,TRBD1,TGCGCCAGCAGCCGGGGGACAGGGCCCGGTTACTACGAGCAGTACTTC,CASSRGTGPGYYEQYF
TRBV5-1,TRBJ1-1,few,14,.,TGCGCCAGCAGCTTAGACAGCCGATCCACTGAAGCTTTCTTT,CASSLDSRSTEAFF
TRBV9,TRBJ1-5,once,14,.,TGTGCCAGCAGCGTAGGGCAGGTGGATCAGCCCCAGCATTTT,CASSVGQVDQPQHF
TRBV20-1,TRBJ1-4,few,16,TRBD1,TGCAGTGCTACAGGCAGGGGGACGGGGGATAATGAAAAACTGTTTTTT,CSATGRGTGDNEKLFF
TRBV7-9,TRBJ1-6,.,15,TRBD1,TGTGCCAGCAGCGCTTCACAGGGGGTAGGATCACCCCTCCACTTT,CASSASQGVGSPLHF
TRBV15,TRBJ1-2,few,12,.,TGTGCCACCAGCAGACTTAACTATGGCTACACCTTC,CATSRLNYGYTF
TRBV18,TRBJ2-6,.,18,.,TGTGCCAGCTCACCCCAGTGGGGCGGAAACTCTGGGGCCAACGTCCTGACTTTC,CASSPQWGGNSGANVLTF
TRBV3-1,TRBJ2-5,.,15,TRBD2,TGTGCCAGCACCAAAAGCGGGAGGTTCCAAGAGACCCAGTACTTC,CASTKSGRFQETQYF
TRBV6-5,TRBJ1-6,few,13,TRBD1,TGTGCCAGCAGCGACAGGGTGGGTTCACCCCTCCACTTT,CASSDRVGSPLHF
TRBV5-1,TRBJ1-3,many,14,.,TGCGCCAGCAGCTTGGACGGATCTGGAAACACCATATATTTT,CASSLDGSGNTIYF
TRBV2,TRBJ2-3,.,14,.,TGTGCCAGCAAAGGGGGGGTCGGCACAGATACGCAGTATTTT,CASKGGVGTDTQYF
TRBV27,TRBJ1-6,few,13,.,.,CASSSSALSTLHF
TRBV7-2,TRBJ2-3,few,16,TRBD2,TGTGCCAGCAGCTTATGGTGGGGACTATCCACAGATACGCAGTATTTT,CASSLWWGLSTDTQYF
TRBV6-1,TRBJ2-1,few,16,TRBD2,TGTGCCAGCAGGAGGCTAGCGGTCCGTGCCTACAATGAGCAGTTCTTC,CASRRLAVRAYNEQFF
TRBV7-2,TRBJ1-1,.,14,.,TGTGCCAGCAGCTTAGGTGGGCGGCGCACTGAAGCTTTCTTT,CASSLGGRRTEAFF
TRBV18,TRBJ2-5,.,16,TRBD1,TGTGCCAGCTCACCGAACGACAGGGGGCTGGGTGAGACCCAGTACTTC,CASSPNDRGLGETQYF
TRBV20-1,TRBJ2-6,.,13,.,TGCAGTGCTGACAGACCTGGGGCCAACGTCCTGACTTTC,CSADRPGANVLTF
TRBV5-5,TRBJ1-2,.,14,TRBD1,TGTGCCAGCAGCCCCGACGGGACAGGCTATGGCTACACCTTC,CASSPDGTGYGYTF
TRBV7-2,TRBJ1-3,few,17,.,TGTGCCAGCAGCAAAATAAGGGACTTCCGCTCTGGAAACACCATATATTTT,CASSKIRDFRSGNTIYF
TRBV28,TRBJ2-1,.,13,.,TGTGCTTCGGGGTTGGGCCTTGACAATGAGCAGTTCTTC,CASGLGLDNEQFF
TRBV12-3/TRBV12-4,TRBJ2-7,few,16,TRBD2,TGTGCCAGCAGTTTGTGGGGGGGGAGTAGCTCCTACGAGCAGTACTTC,CASSLWGGSSSYEQYF
TRBV15,TRBJ1-2,.,13,.,TGTGCCACCAGCAGAGATTCTAACTATGGCTACACCTTC,CATSRDSNYGYTF
TRBV6-2/TRBV6-3,TRBJ2-2,.,16,TRBD1,TGTGCCAGCAGTCCCGAGGGACAGGGCCACACCGGGGAGCTGTTTTTT,CASSPEGQGHTGELFF
TRBV7-2,TRBJ1-6,few,14,TRBD1,TGTGCCAGCAGCCCGGGACAGGGGTATTCACCCCTCCACTTT,CASSPGQGYSPLHF
TRBV29-1,TRBJ2-3,.,13,.,TGCAGCGTTGGGGGACTTCTCACAGATACGCAGTATTTT,CSVGGLLTDTQYF
TRBV28,TRBJ1-6,many,15,.,TGTGCCAGCAGCCCTCGGGGCTCCTATAATTCACCCCTCCACTTT,CASSPRGSYNSPLHF
TRBV14,TRBJ2-5,few,14,.,TGTGCCAGCAGCCAACGTCCGAGGGAAGAGACCCAGTACTTC,CASSQRPREETQYF
TRBV6-5,TRBJ1-1,.,14,.,TGTGCCAGCAGTTACTCCCGGGCGAACACTGAAGCTTTCTTT,CASSYSRANTEAFF
TRBV7-6,TRBJ2-5,few,14,.,TGTGCCAGCAGCTTAGGTCCCCAGAAAGAGACCCAGTACTTC,CASSLGPQKETQYF
TRBV12-5,TRBJ2-1,few,12,.,TGTGCTAGTGGTTATCAACACAATGAGCAGTTCTTC,CASGYQHNEQFF
TRBV7-3,TRBJ1-2,few,13,.,TGTGCCAGCAGCCCCCAGGACGGCTATGGCTACACCTTC,CASSPQDGYGYTF
TRBV12-3/TRBV12-4,TRBJ2-1,.,14,.,TGTGCCAGCAGTTTGGGGGGTTTTTTCAATGAGCAGTTCTTC,CASSLGGFFNEQFF
TRBV6-1,TRBJ1-5,.,14,.,TGTGCCAGCACCAACGGGGGCAGCAATCAGCCCCAGCATTTT,CASTNGGSNQPQHF
TRBV29-1,TRBJ2-1,.,15,.,TGCAGCGTTGGAGGCCGAGGTGGACCCCCTGATGAGCAGTTCTTC,CSVGGRGGPPDEQFF
TRBV3-1,TRBJ1-1,few,14,.,TGTGCCAGCAGCCAAGTGGGGGGGAACACTGAAGCTTTCTTT,CASSQVGGNTEAFF
TRBV18,TRBJ2-7,few,16,TRBD2,TGTGCCAGCTCACCACGTCTAGCGGGGGGCGTCTACGAGCAGTACTTC,CASSPRLAGGVYEQYF
TRBV10-3,TRBJ1-2,.,12,.,TGTGCCATCAGTGCCGGGGGGGACGGCTACACCTTC,CAISAGGDGYTF
TRBV12-3/TRBV12-4,TRBJ1-1,few,14,.,TGTGCCAGCACCATAGGGATGGACAACACTGAAGCTTTCTTT,CASTIGMDNTEAFF
TRBV12-3/TRBV12-4,TRBJ2-2,few,14,.,TGTGCCAGCAGGCTAATCTCGAACACCGGGGAGCTGTTTTTT,CASRLISNTGELFF
TRBV28,TRBJ2-1,.,15,.,TGTGCCAGCAGTTTCGCGGGTAGCTCCTACAATGAGCAGTTCTTC,CASSFAGSSYNEQFF
TRBV6-5,TRBJ2-1,.,14,TRBD2,TGTGCCAGCAGTTCACTAGCGGGGGCAAATGAGCAGTTCTTC,CASSSLAGANEQFF
TRBV15,TRBJ1-1,few,15,.,TGTGCCACCAGCAGAGACCCAGCCCTGGGCACTGAAGCTTTCTTT,CATSRDPALGTEAFF
TRBV5-1,TRBJ2-1,.,17,TRBD1,TGCGCCAGCAGCCGCACTACCGGGACAGGGGCCTACAATGAGCAGTTCTTC,CASSRTTGTGAYNEQFF
TRBV6-2/TRBV6-3,TRBJ2-7,many,12,.,TGTGCCAGCGGAGAAGGAGACTACGAGCAGTACTTC,CASGEGDYEQYF
TRBV7-2,TRBJ1-2,many,13,TRBD1,TGTGCCAGCAGCTCCGCAAACAGGGGCGGCTACACCTTC,CASSSANRGGYTF
TRBV9,TRBJ2-1,few,11,.,TGTGCCAGCAGTCGGGACAATGAGCAGTTCTTC,CASSRDNEQFF
TRBV10-3,TRBJ1-4,few,14,.,TGTGCCATCAGTGAGTCTGGTAGGGTGGAAAAACTGTTTTTT,CAISESGRVEKLFF
TRBV5-1,TRBJ1-1,.,12,.,TGCGCCAGCAGCTTGGTGAGCACTGAAGCTTTCTTT,CASSLVSTEAFF
TRBV20-1,TRBJ2-7,few,14,.,TGCAGTGCTAGGGAACCGGGATTACCATACGAGCAGTACTTC,CSAREPGLPYEQYF
TRBV20-1,TRBJ2-3,once,13,TRBD2,TGCAGTGCCCGCGCGGGAGGCGTAAATACGCAGTATTTT,CSARAGGVNTQYF
TRBV6-5,TRBJ1-1,few,13,.,TGTGCCAGCAGCGGACCGGGAAACACTGAAGCTTTCTTT,CASSGPGNTEAFF
TRBV12-3/TRBV12-4,TRBJ2-3,few,16,.,TGTGCCAGCAGTTTTGGTTTGATCAGGGGCACAGATACGCAGTATTTT,CASSFGLIRGTDTQYF
TRBV5-1,TRBJ2-5,.,15,.,TGCGCCAGCAGCTTTCAACGGGGGGCGGAAGAGACCCAGTACTTC,CASSFQRGAEETQYF